These T cell receptor beta chains were read from a single sample in a study of blood T cells in healthy people across ages. TCRdb used MiXCR to reprocess the 5' RACE reads, holding one entry per CDR3 protein. The top ten clones hold 20% to 25% of a sample with about a million distinct CDR3 sequences, 45% to 60% of them seen once. The source material was blood. These receptors came from a woman aged 55 to 70 in good health. The CDR3 runs from the conserved cysteine through the conserved F or W. The order of the fields is J gene, CDR3 length, V gene, D gene, clone size, CDR3 protein, CDR3 DNA. The D gene is left open where the match is weak. Clone size is not always given. Where it is, it says once, few, many or a class for expanded clones.

>TRBJ2-5|15|TRBV4-3|.|few
CASSQDSYHGETQYF
TGCGCCAGCAGCCAAGATAGCTACCATGGGGAGACCCAGTACTTC
>TRBJ2-5|12|TRBV20-1|TRBD2|.
CSLRTSQETQYF
TGCAGCCTTAGGACTAGCCAAGAGACCCAGTACTTC
>TRBJ2-1|13|TRBV6-4|TRBD2|.
CASSTLAGDEQFF
TGTGCCAGCAGCACGCTAGCGGGGGATGAGCAGTTCTTC
>TRBJ2-7|13|TRBV30|.|.
CAWNQDSHYEQYF
TGTGCCTGGAACCAGGACAGCCACTACGAGCAGTACTTC
>TRBJ2-4|15|TRBV28|.|many
CASSSTGTYKNIQYF
TGTGCCAGCAGTTCGACGGGGACCTACAAAAACATTCAGTACTTC
>TRBJ1-5|13|TRBV18|TRBD1|.
CASSTGVYQPQHF
TGTGCCAGCTCAACAGGGGTCTATCAGCCCCAGCATTTT
>TRBJ2-7|15|TRBV4-1|.|.
CASSQTGQGEDEQYF
TGCGCCAGCAGCCAAACGGGACAAGGGGAGGACGAGCAGTACTTC
>TRBJ1-1|11|TRBV29-1|.|.
CSGRVHTEAFF
TGCAGCGGTCGGGTCCACACTGAAGCTTTCTTT
>TRBJ2-5|14|TRBV6-6|.|.
CANSHGQTQETQYF
TGTGCCAACAGCCACGGACAGACCCAAGAGACCCAGTACTTC
>TRBJ2-7|14|TRBV3-1|.|.
CASSPLMGTYEQYF
TGTGCCAGCAGCCCTCTTATGGGAACCTACGAGCAGTACTTC
>TRBJ2-1|14|TRBV29-1|TRBD2|.
CSVLGLAGSNEQFF
TGCAGCGTTCTAGGACTAGCGGGAAGTAATGAGCAGTTCTTC
>TRBJ2-1|14|TRBV28|.|.
CASSSRGTDNEQFF
TGTGCCAGCAGTTCCCGCGGGACGGACAATGAGCAGTTCTTC
>TRBJ2-3|17|TRBV7-9|TRBD2|few
CASSSGLAGVRTDTQYF
TGTGCCAGCAGCTCCGGACTAGCGGGAGTACGAACAGATACGCAGTATTTT
>TRBJ1-1|14|TRBV27|.|.
CASSISTGNTEAFF
TGTGCCAGCAGTATATCGACAGGGAACACTGAAGCTTTCTTT
>TRBJ2-5|17|TRBV20-1|TRBD2|few
CSAREPFAGGLTKTQYF
TGCAGTGCTAGAGAGCCATTTGCGGGAGGCCTCACTAAGACCCAGTACTTC
>TRBJ2-7|14|TRBV2|.|once
CANRVLSESYEQYF
TGTGCCAACAGGGTTCTTTCGGAATCCTACGAGCAGTACTTC
>TRBJ2-1|16|TRBV7-9|.|.
CTSSRTRGGVNNEQFF
TGTACCAGCAGCCGAACTCGAGGAGGGGTTAACAATGAGCAGTTCTTC
>TRBJ2-6|17|TRBV7-2|TRBD1|.
CASSLQTGGAGANVLTF
TGTGCCAGCAGCTTACAGACAGGGGGTGCTGGGGCCAACGTCCTGACTTTC
>TRBJ2-3|15|TRBV28|TRBD2|few
CASTVGRPSTDTQYF
TGTGCCAGCACCGTCGGGAGGCCAAGCACAGATACGCAGTATTTT
>TRBJ2-7|13|TRBV3-1|.|.
CASSRWGPYEQYF
TGTGCCAGCAGCCGCTGGGGACCCTACGAGCAGTACTTC
>TRBJ2-7|18|TRBV6-5|.|.
CASSFSSFIQDRVYEQYF
TGTGCCAGCAGTTTCTCCTCCTTTATCCAGGACAGAGTATACGAGCAGTACTTC
>TRBJ2-1|15|TRBV12-3/TRBV12-4|TRBD2|many
CASTTSGRARNEQFF
TGTGCCAGCACGACTAGCGGGAGGGCGAGGAATGAGCAGTTCTTC